A selection of T cell receptor beta chains follows, all from one sample in a study of blood T cell repertoires in COVID-19. TCRdb's table, derived via immunoSEQ multiplex PCR, lists solely in-frame clones and lacks some. The sample has roughly 150,000 clones, about 90% seen once. Input material: peripheral blood. The receptors here all came from a man older than 75 with acute or convalescent COVID-19. The CDR3 runs from the conserved cysteine through the conserved F or W. A D gene is named only where the DNA matches it firmly. Some rows have no size entry. The others give once, few or many, or a class for an expanded clone.

d_gene,abundance,v_gene,j_gene,CDR3aa,CDR3nt
-,-,TRBV29-1,TRBJ2-5,CSGEQGGEETQYF,TGCAGCGGGGAACAGGGCGGAGAGGAGACCCAGTACTTC
TRBD2,-,TRBV10-1,TRBJ2-1,CASSERAGDYNEQFF,TGCGCCAGCAGTGAACGAGCGGGAGACTACAATGAGCAGTTCTTC
-,-,TRBV19,TRBJ1-2,CASSGRADYGYTF,TGTGCCAGTAGTGGCAGGGCGGACTATGGCTACACCTTC
-,-,TRBV19,TRBJ1-6,CASSIGQGNSPLHF,TGTGCCAGTAGTATCGGGCAGGGAAATTCACCCCTCCACTTT
-,-,TRBV28,TRBJ2-1,CASSSGGSYNEQFF,TGTGCCAGCAGTTCTGGGGGCTCGTACAATGAGCAGTTCTTC
-,-,TRBV5-4,TRBJ1-2,CASSLGQAGPKNYGYTF,TGTGCCAGCAGCTTAGGGCAGGCGGGACCGAAAAACTATGGCTACACCTTC
TRBD1,-,TRBV5-4,TRBJ1-2,CASSWTGGNFGYTF,TGTGCCAGCAGCTGGACAGGGGGTAATTTTGGCTACACCTTC
-,once,TRBV20-1,TRBJ1-1,CSALPGEAFF,TGCAGTGCCCTGCCCGGGGAAGCTTTCTTT
-,-,TRBV5-1,TRBJ1-2,CASSLDTYYGYTF,TGCGCCAGCAGCTTGGATACATACTATGGCTACACCTTC
TRBD2,-,TRBV5-1,TRBJ2-1,CASSFGAGTSGSNEQFF,TGCGCCAGCAGCTTTGGAGCCGGGACTAGCGGTTCCAATGAGCAGTTCTTC
-,-,TRBV5-4,TRBJ2-5,CASSPTGQEETQYF,TGTGCCAGCAGCCCGACAGGTCAGGAAGAGACCCAGTACTTC
-,-,TRBV21-1,TRBJ2-3,CASSKGRDSHSTDTQYF,TGTGCCAGCAGCAAAGGAAGGGACAGCCATAGCACAGATACGCAGTATTTT
TRBD1,-,TRBV18,TRBJ1-2,CASSPSGTGSNYGYTF,TGTGCCAGCTCACCTTCCGGGACAGGGTCGAACTATGGCTACACCTTC
-,few,TRBV2,TRBJ2-1,CASSQDNEQFF,TGTGCCAGCAGTCAGGACAATGAGCAGTTCTTC
TRBD2,once,TRBV3-1/TRBV3-2,TRBJ2-2,CASSLRGSGAMNTGELFF,TGTGCCAGCAGCCTAAGGGGTAGCGGGGCTATGAACACCGGGGAGCTGTTTTTT
-,-,TRBV7-6,TRBJ1-1,CASSAGSLTTEAFF,TGTGCCAGCAGTGCCGGGTCCCTGACCACTGAAGCTTTCTTT
-,-,TRBV6-5,TRBJ2-1,CASSIGPGSYNEQFF,TGTGCCAGCAGTATCGGCCCGGGTTCCTACAATGAGCAGTTCTTC
TRBD2,few,TRBV28,TRBJ2-1,CASSLPSGISYNEQFF,TGTGCCAGCAGTTTGCCGAGCGGGATCTCCTACAATGAGCAGTTCTTC
-,-,TRBV5-4,TRBJ2-1,CASSLASISNEQFF,TGTGCCAGCAGCTTGGCCTCTATTTCAAATGAGCAGTTCTTC
TRBD2,-,TRBV10-3,TRBJ2-7,CAGGTSGRLYEQYF,TGTGCCGGCGGGACTAGCGGGAGACTCTACGAGCAGTACTTC
TRBD1,-,TRBV28,TRBJ2-5,CASSFGQGRRETQYF,TGTGCCAGCAGTTTCGGACAGGGGAGAAGAGAGACCCAGTACTTC
TRBD1,-,TRBV25-1,TRBJ1-1,CASSARQGWATEAFF,TGTGCCAGCAGTGCTCGACAGGGTTGGGCGACTGAAGCTTTCTTT
TRBD1,-,TRBV3-1/TRBV3-2,TRBJ1-4,CASSLRADRAGRANEKLFF,TGTGCCAGCAGCCTAAGGGCGGACAGGGCGGGTCGAGCTAATGAAAAACTGTTTTTT